What follows are 7 T cell receptor beta chains derived from one specimen sequenced in a study of T cells in Graves' hyperthyroidism and ophthalmopathy. Researchers amplified the TCR beta CDR3 regions from RNA transcripts. Carried out on the TCR CDR3, a first-round RT-PCR used the HTBI primer set. TCRdb reprocessed the multiplex PCR reads with MiXCR, giving one entry per CDR3 protein. The sample lists about 640,000 distinct CDR3 sequences, 13% to 15% occurring once. Input material: blood. The receptor source for this set is a woman between 45 and 60 years old with Graves' ophthalmopathy.

The rearrangement uses TRBV27 and TRBJ2-7; 11 nucleotides align to TRBD1. Per the germline V gene, CDR1 is MNHEY and CDR2 is SMNVEV (reference sequence). V trimming: 5 bases; J trimming: 9 bases; junction bases outside the gene matches: 12. This CDR3 is 15 amino acids long. The CDR3 loop is CASSALGTGGGGQYF. The CDR3 coding sequence is TGTGCCAGCAGTGCACTTGGGACAGGGGGAGGCGGGCAGTACTTC.

This clonotype was recorded many times. The chain has TRBV30 and TRBJ2-5, with 8 nucleotides matching TRBD2. The germline V gene has CDR1 GTSNPN and CDR2 SVGIG (reference sequence). Trimming removed 2 bases from V and 5 bases from J; junction bases left unmatched: 7. The CDR3 runs 14 residues. CDR3 amino acids: CAWSFGGEVETQYF. As DNA, the CDR3 is TGTGCCTGGAGTTTCGGGGGGGAGGTGGAGACCCAGTACTTC.

This clonotype came up a few times. The chain has TRBV29-1 and TRBJ2-1, with 9 bases that match TRBD2. V shed 5 bases, J shed 7 bases, and the junction held 6 bases outside the gene matches. The CDR3 loop spans 13 amino acids. The V gene's germline CDR1 is SQVTM and CDR2 ANQGSEA. This CDR3 reads CSVLAGVTNEQFF. Here the CDR3 DNA reads TGCAGCGTTTTAGCGGGAGTCACTAATGAGCAGTTCTTC.

This clonotype was seen many times. This chain connects TRBV20-1 to TRBJ2-1; the match to TRBD2 covers 12 bases. The V gene end was trimmed by 8 bases and the J gene end by 8 bases; junction bases not matched to a gene: 13. Germline assignment: CDR1 DFQATT and CDR2 SNEGSKA (reference sequence). The CDR3 has 15 residues. The CDR3 region is CSFTKTSGSGDEQFF. The DNA of the CDR3 is TGCAGTTTTACCAAGACTAGCGGGAGTGGCGATGAGCAGTTCTTC.

This clonotype was picked up a small number of times. This CDR3 is CASSPPDRIGELFF. DNA for the CDR3: TGTGCCAGCTCACCACCGGATAGGATCGGGGAGCTGTTTTTT. V gene TRBV18 combines with J gene TRBJ2-2; D remains ambiguous. The V end lost 0 bases, the J end lost 7 bases, and 9 bases lay between the germline ends. CDR3 length: 14 residues. Germline V gene data show CDR1 as KGHSH and CDR2 as LQKENI.

This chain links TRBV4-3 with TRBJ2-1; maybe TRBD1 (7 bases). V shed 0 bases and J shed 8 bases, with 11 bases lying between them. Looked up from germline, CDR1 is LGHNA and CDR2 is YSLEER. The CDR3 has 14 residues. Here the CDR3 reads CASSQDDRDYEQFF. As DNA, the CDR3 is TGCGCCAGCAGCCAAGACGACAGGGACTATGAGCAGTTCTTC.

In this sample, this clonotype turned up a few times. V usage is TRBV28 and J usage is TRBJ1-2; D remains unclear. The germline V gene has CDR1 MDHEN and CDR2 SYDVKM. Deletions cut 3 bases from V and 7 bases from J, with 9 bases between. This CDR3 comprises 12 residues. The CDR3 coding sequence is TGTGCCAGCAGTTTGGAGGGAATTGGCTACACCTTC. As protein: CASSLEGIGYTF.